What follows are 23 T cell receptor beta chains derived from one specimen sequenced in a study of T cell repertoires in cytomegalovirus infection. TCRdb re-called the reads through MiXCR, storing one row per CDR3 protein. The table lists 600,000 to 700,000 distinct CDR3 sequences, about 33% of them singletons. These receptors lack a known antigen. The sample in question was cultured PBMCs, obtained from culture after CMV antigen stimulation. The source of these receptors is a human donor in good health (CMV status not recorded). Some clones in this sample may be carry-over from other donors' samples.

This clonotype has at least ten counts. The V call is TRBV12-3 or TRBV12-4, the J call TRBJ2-3; D is unclear. V lost 6 bases and J 2 bases, leaving 9 bases between the germline ends. This CDR3 is 13 amino acids long. CDR3 coding DNA: TGTGCCAGCAGCCTAAAGGACACAGATACGCAGTATTTT. This encodes CASSLKDTDTQYF.

This clonotype was recorded at least ten times. V usage is TRBV7-2 and J usage is TRBJ2-7, with D perhaps TRBD2 (5 bases). Germline-derived CDR1 and CDR2 are SGHTA and FQGNSA. The V end lost 1 base, the J end lost 6 bases, and 16 bases lay between the germline ends. The CDR3 has 15 amino acids. The CDR3 reads CASSLGTGVGIEQYF. DNA of the CDR3: TGTGCCAGCAGCTTAGGGACCGGGGTCGGTATCGAGCAGTACTTC. The whole variable domain, remainder taken from reference TRBV7-2 and TRBJ2-7, is GAGVSQSPSNKVTEKGKDVELRCDPISGHTALYWYRQSLGQGLEFLIYFQGNSAPDKSGLPSDRFSAERTGGSVSTLTIQRTQQEDSAVYLCASSLGTGVGIEQYFGPGTRLTVT.

This clonotype was counted only a few times. The chain has TRBV7-2 and TRBJ1-2, with 11 bases aligning to TRBD1. The CDR3 loop spans 18 amino acids. Per germline, CDR1 SGHTA and CDR2 FQGNSA. V was pared by 2 bases and J by 1 base, with 9 bases of the junction left unmatched. CDR3 sequence: CASSLLGTGGPHNYGYTF. The CDR3 DNA is TGTGCCAGCAGCTTACTGGGGACAGGGGGGCCGCATAACTATGGCTACACCTTC.

This chain joins TRBV10-3 and TRBJ2-5; 11 bases line up with TRBD2. Germline trimming cut 2 bases from V and 5 bases from J; bases unmatched to any gene: 7. CDR1 and CDR2 (germline): ENHRY, SYGVKD. This CDR3 has 16 amino acids. The CDR3 here is CAISETSGRREETQYF. The DNA for the CDR3 is TGTGCCATCAGTGAGACTAGCGGGAGACGGGAGGAGACCCAGTACTTC.

V usage is TRBV7-9 and J usage is TRBJ1-4; D uncertain. Trimming took 5 bases from V and 5 from J, leaving 15 bases between them. Germline V gene data show CDR1 as SEHNR and CDR2 as FQNEAQ (reference sequence). This CDR3 spans 15 amino acids. The CDR3 sequence is CASSPERKGNEKLFF. The CDR3 nucleotides read TGTGCCAGCAGCCCAGAAAGGAAAGGAAATGAAAAACTGTTTTTT.

The table lists this clonotype with a few counts. The chain combines TRBV12-3 or TRBV12-4 with TRBJ2-5; 7 bases line up with TRBD1. The V segment lost 6 bases and the J segment 5 bases; nucleotides outside the gene matches: 6. This CDR3 is 13 amino acids long. CDR3 nucleotides: TGTGCCAGCAGCCCTACACAGGGGGAGACCCAGTACTTC. Its translation is CASSPTQGETQYF.

The chain joins TRBV20-1 to TRBJ1-5; D gene uncertain. The V end lost 1 base, the J end lost 3 bases, and 10 bases lay between the germline ends. The germline gives CDR1 DFQATT, CDR2 SNEGSKA (reference sequence). CDR3 length: 14 amino acids. CDR3 nucleotide sequence: TGCAGTGCTAGAGTGTGGGCCCACAATCAGCCCCAGCATTTT. This gives the protein CSARVWAHNQPQHF.

This clonotype was seen more than once but under ten times. The chain joins TRBV29-1 to TRBJ2-3; 8 bases fit TRBD2. The CDR3 extends over 14 amino acids. Germline V gene lookup returns CDR1 SQVTM and CDR2 ANQGSEA. J lost 3 bases, V lost 4 bases, and 6 bases had no gene match. In nucleotides, the CDR3 is TGCAGCGTTGCCTACGGGGGGGCTACAGATACGCAGTATTTT. Translating it yields CSVAYGGATDTQYF.

The rearrangement uses TRBV6-2 or TRBV6-3 and TRBJ1-2; 8 bases are shared with TRBD1. This CDR3 has 16 residues. CDR1 is MNHEY, CDR2 SVGEGT, per germline. V lost 0 bases, J lost 4 bases, and 7 bases stayed unmatched. CDR3 in DNA: TGTGCCAGCAGTTACTCTGGCGGTCAGGGGGCCTATGGCTACACCTTC. This encodes CASSYSGGQGAYGYTF.

This chain joins TRBV29-1 and TRBJ2-1; 7 bases align to TRBD2. CDR1 and CDR2 (germline): SQVTM, ANQGSEA. The V segment lost 4 bases and the J segment 0 bases; nucleotides outside the gene matches: 3. CDR3 length equals 14 residues. CDR3 amino acids: CSVVGGSSYNEQFF. As DNA, the CDR3 is TGCAGCGTTGTTGGCGGGAGCTCCTACAATGAGCAGTTCTTC.

The V and J genes are TRBV11-2 and TRBJ2-7, with 8 bases identical to TRBD2. V shed 0 bases, J shed 3 bases, and the junction held 4 bases outside the gene matches. The CDR3 contains 15 residues. CDR1 SGHAT and CDR2 FQNNGV come from the germline V gene. Written as DNA, the CDR3 is TGTGCCAGCAGCTTAGAAGCGGGAGTATTCTACGAGCAGTACTTC. Translated, it gives CASSLEAGVFYEQYF.

This clonotype showed up just a few times. The V call is TRBV7-6, the J call TRBJ1-6; 8 bases map to TRBD1. The J segment lost 5 bases and the V segment lost 0 bases, leaving 9 bases of the junction unmatched. This CDR3 has 18 residues. Germline-derived CDR1 and CDR2 are SGHVS and FNYEAQ. The CDR3 sequence is CASSLAAGGQGNNSPLHF. CDR3 bases: TGTGCCAGCAGCTTAGCCGCAGGCGGACAGGGCAATAATTCACCCCTCCACTTT.

This clonotype was found many times. The CDR3 DNA follows: TGTGCCAGCAGTTTAATTGGCTCCCTCCGGCCTGGAACGAACACTGAAGCTTTCTTT. Protein sequence: CASSLIGSLRPGTNTEAFF. The V and J genes are TRBV12-3 or TRBV12-4 and TRBJ1-1; D uncertain. V was cut by 2 bases and J by 1 base, with 23 bases left in between. This CDR3 is built from 19 residues.

This clonotype was recorded once. This chain joins TRBV12-3 or TRBV12-4 and TRBJ2-1, with 15 nucleotides matching TRBD2. The CDR3 is made up of 16 amino acids. After removal of 4 bases from V and 12 bases from J, the junction contained 10 bases not matched to a gene. CDR3: CASSSRTSGRESVQFF. In DNA, the CDR3 is TGTGCCAGCAGTTCCCGGACTAGCGGGAGGGAAAGTGTGCAGTTCTTC.

This clonotype was found a few times. The chain links TRBV6-1 to TRBJ1-2, with D possibly TRBD1 on 6 matching bases. V was pared by 9 bases and J by 4 bases, with 21 bases between. CDR1 and CDR2 from the germline V gene are MNHNS and SASEGT. CDR3 length: 15 amino acids. The CDR3 DNA reads as TGTGCCAGTGGAAAATCCGGGACACCACTCTATGGCTACACCTTC. This translates into CASGKSGTPLYGYTF.

The chain recombines TRBV4-1 with TRBJ1-6, with a weak D call TRBD1 (5 bases). Germline V lookup: CDR1 MGHRA, CDR2 YSYEKL. V lost 0 bases and J lost 10, with 7 bases in between. This CDR3 is 13 amino acids long. The DNA of the CDR3 is TGCGCCAGCAGCCAAGAGGACAACTCACCCCTCCACTTT. It encodes CASSQEDNSPLHF.

This clonotype was detected many times. This sequence joins TRBV7-2 and TRBJ1-6; D not certain. Germline values: CDR1 SGHTA, CDR2 FQGNSA. V was clipped by 1 base and J by 6 bases, with 10 bases between them. This CDR3 contains 15 residues. Here the CDR3 reads CASSLDGLVNSPLHF. CDR3 in DNA: TGTGCCAGCAGCTTAGATGGCCTTGTTAATTCACCCCTCCACTTT.

Details on this clonotype: A single base separates this from a much larger clone, so it may be a read error. V is TRBV7-2 and J is TRBJ2-3; D is unclear. Germline CDR1 SGHTA, CDR2 FQGNSA. The CDR3 is 14 residues long. The CDR3 coding sequence is TGTGCCAGCAGCTTTACCCCGGGCGGCGATACGCGGTATTTT. Translated, it gives CASSFTPGGDTRYF.

This clonotype was seen ten or more times. The chain uses TRBV12-3 or TRBV12-4 and TRBJ1-5, with D uncertain. V lost 3 bases to trimming and J lost 4 bases, with 4 bases between them. The CDR3 length is 12 residues. The CDR3 bases are TGTGCCAGCAGTTTGGAGAATCAGCCCCAGCATTTT. Translation: CASSLENQPQHF.

V gene TRBV20-1 combines with J gene TRBJ2-7, with 11 nucleotides matching TRBD1. This CDR3 comprises 14 residues. Germline lookup yields CDR1 DFQATT and CDR2 SNEGSKA (reference sequence). V shed 5 bases and J 3 bases; nucleotides not matched to a gene: 6. This CDR3 is CSAVRGTGGYEQYF. CDR3 in DNA: TGCAGTGCTGTGCGAGGGACAGGGGGCTACGAGCAGTACTTC.

In this sample, this clonotype turned up a few times. This chain links TRBV11-2 with TRBJ1-4; the D is unclear. With 5 bases removed from V and 4 bases from J, the gap between germline ends came to 11 bases. The CDR3 runs 14 residues. Germline V gene lookup returns CDR1 SGHAT and CDR2 FQNNGV. The CDR3 DNA reads TGTGCCAGCAGCAGTTATGACAATAATGAAAAACTGTTTTTT. Its translation is CASSSYDNNEKLFF.

The chain carries TRBV12-3 or TRBV12-4 and TRBJ2-3; TRBD1 or TRBD2 may be the D gene (5 bases each). The V and J ends lost 2 bases and 4 bases respectively, with 7 bases between them. The CDR3 has 13 amino acids. The CDR3 is CASSLRDPDTQYF. In DNA form, the CDR3 reads TGTGCCAGCAGTTTACGGGACCCAGATACGCAGTATTTT.

This clonotype was seen a few times. The CDR3, as DNA: TGTGCCAGCAGCTCCCGGACTGTTATCACCGGGGAGCTGTTTTTT. Translated, it gives CASSSRTVITGELFF. This chain uses TRBV7-2 with TRBJ2-2, with D tentatively TRBD2 (5 bases). Trimming cost V 4 bases and J 4 bases, with 13 bases left between them. CDR3 length: 15 residues. The germline V gene encodes CDR1 SGHTA and CDR2 FQGNSA.